This TCR beta chain was obtained from a study of cytomegalovirus exposure and HLA in healthy donors. PCR used 60 Vbeta primers and 13 Jbeta primers. Some clones are missing from TCRdb's copy, which holds only in-frame ones; the method was immunoSEQ multiplex PCR. The sample contains under 200,000 clones, 80% to 90% of which appear only once. Germline V CDR1 and CDR2: MNHNS, SASEGT. The CDR3 length is 18 residues. The V gene lost 2 bases and the J gene lost 4 bases, with 21 bases spanning the gap. The chain employs TRBV6-1 and TRBJ1-5; D gene ambiguous. The clonotype originates from a man in his fifties in good health and CMV-seropositive. Sample: PBMCs. In nucleotides, the CDR3 is TGTGCCAGCAGTGAATCGGCAGGCGGGCCTCCTCATAATCAGCCCCAGCATTTT. It is translated as CASSESAGGPPHNQPQHF.